The clone carrying this T cell receptor beta chain occurred once. This record comes from a study of blood T cell repertoires in COVID-19. Study at large: Samples came from the United States, Italy and Spain, spanning acute and convalescent COVID-19. Nucleic acid was either cDNA or gDNA, and it came from T cells, B-cell-depleted T cells, or PBMCs.

Ages ranged from 18 to 89 years, with residence in about 24 US areas. Cohort allocation depended upon clinical history that participants reported. The CDR3 is 13 residues long. Germline V gene lookup returns CDR1 MNHEY and CDR2 SMNVEV (reference sequence). Trimming removed 3 bases at V and 5 bases at J, with 7 bases between. Method: immunoSEQ multiplex PCR; TCRdb's copy keeps in-frame clones and lacks some. Of fewer than 200,000 clones listed, approximately 84% are singletons. V gene TRBV27 combines with J gene TRBJ2-2; TRBD2 is a possible D gene (5 bases). The source material was PBMCs or T cells enriched from blood (not recorded which). This receptor was obtained from a human donor with acute COVID-19. The donor label of this sample is uncertain. CDR3 coding DNA: TGTGCCAGCAGTTTGACGGGAACCGGGGAGCTGTTTTTT. Its translation is CASSLTGTGELFF.